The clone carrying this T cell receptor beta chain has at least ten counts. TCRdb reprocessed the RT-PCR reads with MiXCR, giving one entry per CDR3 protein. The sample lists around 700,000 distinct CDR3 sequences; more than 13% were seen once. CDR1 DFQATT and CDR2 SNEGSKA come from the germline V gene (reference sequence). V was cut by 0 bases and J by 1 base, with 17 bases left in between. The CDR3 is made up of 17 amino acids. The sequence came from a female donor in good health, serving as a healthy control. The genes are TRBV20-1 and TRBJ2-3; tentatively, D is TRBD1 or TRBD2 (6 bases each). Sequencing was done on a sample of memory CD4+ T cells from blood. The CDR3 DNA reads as TGCAGTGCTAGAGATCTTTTAAGGGGGGCGGGCACAGATACGCAGTATTTT. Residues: CSARDLLRGAGTDTQYF.